The clone carrying this T cell receptor beta chain was seen only a few times. Using RNA template, CDR3s of TCR alpha and beta were amplified with iRepertoire arm-PCR. TCRdb redid the calling of the multiplex PCR reads with MiXCR, one entry per CDR3 protein. The table has 400,000 or so distinct CDR3 sequences, less than 50% seen once. The CDR3 spans 19 residues. V was trimmed by 1 base and J by 0 bases, leaving 21 bases between them. CDR1 is LGHNA and CDR2 is YSLEER in the germline V gene. This record belongs to a study of glioma-infiltrating T cells. The sample taken for sequencing was glioma tissue, nonneoplastic brain tissue, or PBMCs (not recorded which). The sequence was collected from a human donor with low-grade glioma or glioblastoma, undergoing nonglioma brain surgery, or in good health (not recorded which). The chain couples TRBV4-3 to TRBJ1-1; TRBD1 might be the D (5 bases). CDR3 sequence reads: CASSQGDGPQSYLNTEAFF. CDR3 nucleotide sequence: TGCGCCAGCAGCCAAGGGGACGGTCCTCAGAGTTACTTGAACACTGAAGCTTTCTTT.